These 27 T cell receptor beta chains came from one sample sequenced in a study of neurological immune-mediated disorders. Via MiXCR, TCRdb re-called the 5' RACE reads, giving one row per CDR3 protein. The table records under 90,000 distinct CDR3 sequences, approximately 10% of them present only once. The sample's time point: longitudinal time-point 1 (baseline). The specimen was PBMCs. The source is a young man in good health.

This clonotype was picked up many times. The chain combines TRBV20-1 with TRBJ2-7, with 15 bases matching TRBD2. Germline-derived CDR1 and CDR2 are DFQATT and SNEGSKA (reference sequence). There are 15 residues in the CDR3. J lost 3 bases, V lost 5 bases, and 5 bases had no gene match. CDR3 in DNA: TGCAGTGCTCAGGGACTAGCGGGAGGAATCTACGAGCAGTACTTC. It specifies CSAQGLAGGIYEQYF.

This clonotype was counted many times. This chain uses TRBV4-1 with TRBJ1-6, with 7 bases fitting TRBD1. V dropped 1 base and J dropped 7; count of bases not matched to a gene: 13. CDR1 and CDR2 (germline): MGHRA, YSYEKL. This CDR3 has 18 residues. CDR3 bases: TGCGCCAGCAGCCAAGTACGAGGAGGGACAGCTGAAAATTCACCCCTCCACTTT. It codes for CASSQVRGGTAENSPLHF.

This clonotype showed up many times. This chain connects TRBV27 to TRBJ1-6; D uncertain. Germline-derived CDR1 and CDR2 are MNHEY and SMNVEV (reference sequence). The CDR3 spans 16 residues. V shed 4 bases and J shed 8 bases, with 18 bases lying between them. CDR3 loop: CASSSVVTYQDSPLHF. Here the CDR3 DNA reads TGTGCCAGCAGTTCCGTCGTCACCTACCAGGATTCACCCCTCCACTTT.

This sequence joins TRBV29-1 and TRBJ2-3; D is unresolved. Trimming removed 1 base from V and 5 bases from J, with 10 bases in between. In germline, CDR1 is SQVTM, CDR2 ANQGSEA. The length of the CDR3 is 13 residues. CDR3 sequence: CSVEVQTGDTQYF. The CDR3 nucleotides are TGCAGCGTTGAAGTCCAGACTGGAGATACGCAGTATTTT.

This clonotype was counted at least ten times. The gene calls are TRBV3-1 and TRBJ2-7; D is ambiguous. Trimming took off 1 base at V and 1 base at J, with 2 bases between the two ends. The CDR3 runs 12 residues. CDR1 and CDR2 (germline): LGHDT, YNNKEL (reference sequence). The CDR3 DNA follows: TGTGCCAGCAGCCAAGCTTCCTACGAGCAGTACTTC. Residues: CASSQASYEQYF.

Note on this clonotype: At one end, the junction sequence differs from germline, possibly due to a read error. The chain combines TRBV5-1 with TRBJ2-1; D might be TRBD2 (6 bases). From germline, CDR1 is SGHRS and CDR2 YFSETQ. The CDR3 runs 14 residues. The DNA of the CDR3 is TGCGCCGTGGCGAGAGAGGGAGGCAGGGATGAGCAATTCTTC. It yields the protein CAVAREGGRDEQFF.

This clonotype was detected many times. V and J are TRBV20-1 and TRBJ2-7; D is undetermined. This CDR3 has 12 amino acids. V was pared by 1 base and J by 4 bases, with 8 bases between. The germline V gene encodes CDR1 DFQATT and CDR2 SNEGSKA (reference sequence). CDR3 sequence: CSARGGFYEQYF. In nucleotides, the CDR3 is TGCAGTGCTAGAGGAGGCTTTTACGAGCAGTACTTC.

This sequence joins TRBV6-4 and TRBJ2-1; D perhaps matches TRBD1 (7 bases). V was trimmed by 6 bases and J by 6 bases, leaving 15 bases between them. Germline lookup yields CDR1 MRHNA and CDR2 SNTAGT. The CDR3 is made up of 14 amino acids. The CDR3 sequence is CASSPVQGGNEQFF. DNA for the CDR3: TGTGCCAGCAGCCCCGTCCAGGGGGGCAATGAGCAGTTCTTC.

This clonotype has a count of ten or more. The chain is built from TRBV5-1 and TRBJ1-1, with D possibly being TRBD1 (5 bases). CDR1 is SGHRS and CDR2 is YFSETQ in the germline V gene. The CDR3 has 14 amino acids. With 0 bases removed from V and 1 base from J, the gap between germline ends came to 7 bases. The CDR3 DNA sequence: TGCGCCAGCAGCTTGGCCGACAGGAACACTGAAGCTTTCTTT. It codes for CASSLADRNTEAFF.

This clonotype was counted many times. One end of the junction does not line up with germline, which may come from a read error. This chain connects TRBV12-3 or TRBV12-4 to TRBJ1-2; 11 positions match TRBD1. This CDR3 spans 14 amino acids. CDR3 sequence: CASSRRWDRGNTSF. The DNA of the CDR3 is TGTGCCAGCAGCCGTAGGTGGGACAGGGGGAATACGTCCTTC.

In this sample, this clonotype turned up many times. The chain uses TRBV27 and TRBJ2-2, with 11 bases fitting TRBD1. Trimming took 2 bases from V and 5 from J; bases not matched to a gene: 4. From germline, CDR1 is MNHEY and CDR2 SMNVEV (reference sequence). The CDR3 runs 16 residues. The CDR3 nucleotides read TGTGCCAGCAGTTTACGGACAGGGGGCTGGACCGGGGAGCTGTTTTTT. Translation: CASSLRTGGWTGELFF.

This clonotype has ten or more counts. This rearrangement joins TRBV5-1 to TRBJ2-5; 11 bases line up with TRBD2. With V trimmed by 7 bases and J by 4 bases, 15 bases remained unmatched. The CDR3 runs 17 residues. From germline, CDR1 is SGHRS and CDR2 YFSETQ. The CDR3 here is CASAPLLLAGDGETQYF. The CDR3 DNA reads TGCGCCAGCGCACCCCTACTACTAGCGGGAGATGGAGAGACCCAGTACTTC.

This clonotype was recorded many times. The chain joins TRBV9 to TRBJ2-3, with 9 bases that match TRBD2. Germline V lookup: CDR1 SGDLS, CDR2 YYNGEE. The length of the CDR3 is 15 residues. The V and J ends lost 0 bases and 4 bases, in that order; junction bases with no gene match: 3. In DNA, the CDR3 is TGTGCCAGCAGCGTAGGGACTAGCGAAGCAGATACGCAGTATTTT. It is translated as CASSVGTSEADTQYF. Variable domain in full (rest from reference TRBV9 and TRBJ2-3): DSGVTQTPKHLITATGQRVTLRCSPRSGDLSVYWYQQSLDQGLQFLIQYYNGEERAKGNILERFSAQQFPDLHSELNLSSLELGDSALYFCASSVGTSEADTQYFGPGTRLTVL.

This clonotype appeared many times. The DNA of the CDR3 is TGTGCCAGCAGCGTAGTGGACACTGAAGCTTTCTTT. It codes for CASSVVDTEAFF. The rearrangement uses TRBV9 and TRBJ1-1, with D uncertain. This CDR3 region has 12 residues. In germline, CDR1 is SGDLS, CDR2 YYNGEE. V lost 0 bases, J lost 3 bases, and 3 bases lay in between.

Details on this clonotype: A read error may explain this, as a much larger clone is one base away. The CDR3 DNA reads TGTGCCAGCAGTTTACTGCCTTCACCCTGGACACCCTATGGCTACACCTTC. This gives the protein CASSLLPSPWTPYGYTF. This chain links TRBV28 with TRBJ1-2; the D gene is possibly TRBD1 (5 bases). Deletions cut 2 bases from V and 4 bases from J, with 20 bases between. The CDR3 length is 17 residues. Germline V CDR1 and CDR2: MDHEN, SYDVKM.

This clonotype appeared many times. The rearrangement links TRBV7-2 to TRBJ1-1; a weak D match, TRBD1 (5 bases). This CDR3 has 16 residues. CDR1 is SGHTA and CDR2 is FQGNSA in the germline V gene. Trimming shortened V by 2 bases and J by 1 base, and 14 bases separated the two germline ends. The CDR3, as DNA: TGTGCCAGCAGCTTAATGGCAGGGAAGGGGAACACTGAAGCTTTCTTT. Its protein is CASSLMAGKGNTEAFF. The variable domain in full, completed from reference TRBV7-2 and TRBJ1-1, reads GAGVSQSPSNKVTEKGKDVELRCDPISGHTALYWYRQSLGQGLEFLIYFQGNSAPDKSGLPSDRFSAERTGGSVSTLTIQRTQQEDSAVYLCASSLMAGKGNTEAFFGQGTRLTVV.

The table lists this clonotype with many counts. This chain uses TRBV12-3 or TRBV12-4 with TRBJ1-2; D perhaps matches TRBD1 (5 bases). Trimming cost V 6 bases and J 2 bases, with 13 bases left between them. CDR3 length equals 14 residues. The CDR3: CASSRQFLNYGYTF. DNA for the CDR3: TGTGCCAGCAGCCGACAGTTCCTCAACTATGGCTACACCTTC.

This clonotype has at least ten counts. CDR3 sequence reads: CASSVVGESHEQFF. In DNA form, the CDR3 reads TGTGCCAGCAGCGTAGTGGGGGAGTCCCATGAGCAGTTCTTC. The J gene is TRBJ2-1, the V gene TRBV9; D tentatively reads TRBD1 or TRBD2 (5 bases each). The CDR3 extends over 14 amino acids. V lost 0 bases to trimming and J lost 8 bases, with 12 bases between them. CDR1 and CDR2 from the germline V gene are SGDLS and YYNGEE.

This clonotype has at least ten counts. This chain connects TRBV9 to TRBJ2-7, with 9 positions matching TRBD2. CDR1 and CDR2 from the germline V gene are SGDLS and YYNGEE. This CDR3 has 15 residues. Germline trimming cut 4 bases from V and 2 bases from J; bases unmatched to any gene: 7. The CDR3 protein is CASSPGGGRAYEQYF. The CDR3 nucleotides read TGTGCCAGCAGCCCGGGAGGCGGGAGGGCCTACGAGCAGTACTTC.

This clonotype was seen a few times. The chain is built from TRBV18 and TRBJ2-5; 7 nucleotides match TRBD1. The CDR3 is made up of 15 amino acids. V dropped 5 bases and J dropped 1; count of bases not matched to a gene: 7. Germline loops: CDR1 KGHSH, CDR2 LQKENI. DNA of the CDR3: TGTGCCAGCTCAAGCGGACAGGCGATCCAAGAGACCCAGTACTTC. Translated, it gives CASSSGQAIQETQYF.

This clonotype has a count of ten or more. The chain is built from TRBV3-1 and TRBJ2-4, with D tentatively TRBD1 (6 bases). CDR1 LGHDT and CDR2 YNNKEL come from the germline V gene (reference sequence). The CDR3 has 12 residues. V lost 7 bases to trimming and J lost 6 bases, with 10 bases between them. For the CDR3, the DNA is TGTGCCAGCACAGGGGAAGGAAACATTCAGTACTTC. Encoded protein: CASTGEGNIQYF. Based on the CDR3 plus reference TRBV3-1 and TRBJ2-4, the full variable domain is DTAVSQTPKYLVTQMGNDKSIKCEQNLGHDTMYWYKQDSKKFLKIMFSYNNKELIINETVPNRFSPKSPDKAHLNLHINSLELGDSAVYFCASTGEGNIQYFGAGTRLSVL.

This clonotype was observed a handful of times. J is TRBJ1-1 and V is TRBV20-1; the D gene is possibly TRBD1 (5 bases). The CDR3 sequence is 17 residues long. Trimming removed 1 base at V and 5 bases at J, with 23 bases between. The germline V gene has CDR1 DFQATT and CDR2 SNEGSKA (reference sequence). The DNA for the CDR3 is TGCAGTGCTAGAGGGCCAGGCGGGGGAGGAGTTTTGACTGAAGCTTTCTTT. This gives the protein CSARGPGGGGVLTEAFF.

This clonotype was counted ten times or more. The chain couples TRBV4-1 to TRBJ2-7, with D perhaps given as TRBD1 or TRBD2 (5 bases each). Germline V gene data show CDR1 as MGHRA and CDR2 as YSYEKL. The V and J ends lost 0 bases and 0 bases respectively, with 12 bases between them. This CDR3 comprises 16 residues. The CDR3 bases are TGCGCCAGCAGCCAAGATAGCAGGGAGTCCTCCTACGAGCAGTACTTC. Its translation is CASSQDSRESSYEQYF.

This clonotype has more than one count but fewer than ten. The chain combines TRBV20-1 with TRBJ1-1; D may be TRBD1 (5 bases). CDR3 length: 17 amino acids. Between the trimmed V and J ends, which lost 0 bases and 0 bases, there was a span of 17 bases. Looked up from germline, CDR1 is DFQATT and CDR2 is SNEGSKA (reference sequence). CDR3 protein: CSARDRFEGTMNTEAFF. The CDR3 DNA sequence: TGCAGTGCTAGAGATAGGTTTGAGGGGACCATGAACACTGAAGCTTTCTTT.

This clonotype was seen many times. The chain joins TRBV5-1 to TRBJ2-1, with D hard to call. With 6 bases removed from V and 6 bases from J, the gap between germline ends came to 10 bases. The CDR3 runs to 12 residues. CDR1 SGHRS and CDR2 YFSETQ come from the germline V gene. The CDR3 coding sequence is TGCGCCAGCAAATCGGGTATCAATGAGCAGTTCTTC. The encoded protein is CASKSGINEQFF.

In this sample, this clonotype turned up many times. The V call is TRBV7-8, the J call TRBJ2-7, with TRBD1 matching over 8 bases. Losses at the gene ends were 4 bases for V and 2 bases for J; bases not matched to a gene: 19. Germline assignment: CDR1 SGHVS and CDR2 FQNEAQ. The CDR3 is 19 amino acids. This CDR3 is CASSSTYRAGGGKAYEQYF. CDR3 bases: TGTGCCAGCAGCTCTACGTACCGGGCAGGGGGCGGTAAGGCCTACGAGCAGTACTTC.

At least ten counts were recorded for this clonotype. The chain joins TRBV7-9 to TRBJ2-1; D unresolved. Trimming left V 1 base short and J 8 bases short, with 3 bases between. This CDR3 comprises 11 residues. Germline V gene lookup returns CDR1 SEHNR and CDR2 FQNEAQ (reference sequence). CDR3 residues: CASSLVDEQFF. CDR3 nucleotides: TGTGCCAGCAGCTTAGTCGATGAGCAGTTCTTC.